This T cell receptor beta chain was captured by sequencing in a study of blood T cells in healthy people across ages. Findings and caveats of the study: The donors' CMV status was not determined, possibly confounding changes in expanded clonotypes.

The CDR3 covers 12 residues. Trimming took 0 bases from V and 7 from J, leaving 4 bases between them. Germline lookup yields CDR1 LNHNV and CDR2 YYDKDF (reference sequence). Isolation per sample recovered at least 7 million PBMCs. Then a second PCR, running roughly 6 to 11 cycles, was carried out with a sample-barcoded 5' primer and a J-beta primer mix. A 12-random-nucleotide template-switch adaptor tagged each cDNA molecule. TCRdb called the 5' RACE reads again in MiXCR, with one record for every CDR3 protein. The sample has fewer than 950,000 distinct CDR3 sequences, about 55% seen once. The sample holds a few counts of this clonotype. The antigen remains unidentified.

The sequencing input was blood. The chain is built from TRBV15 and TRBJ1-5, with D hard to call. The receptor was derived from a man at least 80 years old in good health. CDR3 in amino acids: CATSRDRQPQHF. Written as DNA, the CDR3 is TGTGCCACCAGCAGAGATCGCCAGCCCCAGCATTTT.